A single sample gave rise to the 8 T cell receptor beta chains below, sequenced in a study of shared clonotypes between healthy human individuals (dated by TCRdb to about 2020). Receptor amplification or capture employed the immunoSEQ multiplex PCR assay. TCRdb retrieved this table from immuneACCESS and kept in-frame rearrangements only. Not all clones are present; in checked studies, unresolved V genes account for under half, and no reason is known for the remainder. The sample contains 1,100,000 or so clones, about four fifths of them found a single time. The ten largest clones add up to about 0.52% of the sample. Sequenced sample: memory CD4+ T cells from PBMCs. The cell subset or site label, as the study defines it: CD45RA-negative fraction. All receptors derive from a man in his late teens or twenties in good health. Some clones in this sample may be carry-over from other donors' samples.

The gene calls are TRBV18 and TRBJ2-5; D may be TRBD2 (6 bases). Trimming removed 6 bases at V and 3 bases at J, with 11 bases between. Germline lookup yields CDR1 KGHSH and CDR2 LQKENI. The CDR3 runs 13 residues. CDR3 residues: CASSPGRKETQYF. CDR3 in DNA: TGTGCCAGCTCCCCAGGGAGGAAAGAGACCCAGTACTTC. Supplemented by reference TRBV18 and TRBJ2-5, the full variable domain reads NAGVMQNPRHLVRRRGQEARLRCSPMKGHSHVYWYRQLPEEGLKFMVYLQKENIIDESGMPKERFSAEFPKEGPSILRIQQVVRGDSAAYFCASSPGRKETQYFGPGTRLLVL.

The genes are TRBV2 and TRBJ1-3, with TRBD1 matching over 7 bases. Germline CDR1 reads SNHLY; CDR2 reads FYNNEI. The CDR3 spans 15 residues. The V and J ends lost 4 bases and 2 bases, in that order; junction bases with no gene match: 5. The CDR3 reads CASSASTGTGNTIYF. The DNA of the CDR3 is TGTGCCAGCAGTGCCTCGACAGGGACTGGAAACACCATATATTTT.

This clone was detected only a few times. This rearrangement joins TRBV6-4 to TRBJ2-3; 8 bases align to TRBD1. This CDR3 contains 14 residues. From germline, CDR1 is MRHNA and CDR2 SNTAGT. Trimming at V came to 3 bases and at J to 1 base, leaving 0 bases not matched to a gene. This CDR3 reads CASSEGQGTDTQYF. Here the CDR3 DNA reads TGTGCCAGCAGTGAGGGACAGGGCACAGATACGCAGTATTTT.

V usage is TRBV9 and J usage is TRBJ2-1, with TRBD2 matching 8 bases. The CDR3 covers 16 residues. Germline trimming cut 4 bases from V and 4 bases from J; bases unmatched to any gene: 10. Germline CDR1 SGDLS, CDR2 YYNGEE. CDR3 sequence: CASSPILAEEYNEQFF. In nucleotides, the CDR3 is TGTGCCAGCAGCCCAATACTAGCGGAAGAATACAATGAGCAGTTCTTC.

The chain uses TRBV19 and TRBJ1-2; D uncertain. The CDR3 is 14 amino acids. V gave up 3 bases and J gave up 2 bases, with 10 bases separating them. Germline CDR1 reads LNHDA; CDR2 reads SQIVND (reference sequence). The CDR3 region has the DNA TGTGCCAGTAGTATTCAGAGTAACAACTATGGCTACACCTTC. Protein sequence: CASSIQSNNYGYTF. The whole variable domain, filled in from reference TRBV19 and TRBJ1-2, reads DGGITQSPKYLFRKEGQNVTLSCEQNLNHDAMYWYRQDPGQGLRLIYYSQIVNDFQKGDIAEGYSVSREKKESFPLTVTSAQKNPTAFYLCASSIQSNNYGYTFGSGTRLTVV.

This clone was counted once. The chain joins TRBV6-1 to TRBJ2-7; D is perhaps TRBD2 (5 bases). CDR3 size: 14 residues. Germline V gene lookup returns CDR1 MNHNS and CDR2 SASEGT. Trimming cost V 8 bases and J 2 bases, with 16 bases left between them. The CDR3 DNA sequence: TGTGCCAGCGTATCGGAGAGCGGAGCCTACGAGCAGTACTTC. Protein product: CASVSESGAYEQYF.

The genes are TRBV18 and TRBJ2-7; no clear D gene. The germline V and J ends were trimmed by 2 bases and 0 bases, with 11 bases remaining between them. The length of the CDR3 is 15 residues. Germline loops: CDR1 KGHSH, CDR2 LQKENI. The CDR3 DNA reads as TGTGCCAGCTCACCATTGGAACAGACCTCCTACGAGCAGTACTTC. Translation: CASSPLEQTSYEQYF.

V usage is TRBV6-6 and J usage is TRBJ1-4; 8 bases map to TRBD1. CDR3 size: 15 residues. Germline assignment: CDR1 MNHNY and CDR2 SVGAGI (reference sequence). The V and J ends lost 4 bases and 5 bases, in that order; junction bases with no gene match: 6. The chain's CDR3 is CASSSTGTGNEKLFF. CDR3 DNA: TGTGCCAGCAGTTCGACCGGGACAGGCAATGAAAAACTGTTTTTT.